Listed below are T cell receptor beta chains from one sample, sequenced in a study of blood T cell repertoires in COVID-19. Assay used: immunoSEQ multiplex PCR; TCRdb lists only in-frame clones, some missing. Among about 520,000 clones listed, over 75% were seen once. Sequences were obtained from peripheral blood. These receptors were taken from a human donor in a cohort sampled during active COVID-19. Each CDR3 is given with its conserved first and last residue. Fields, in order: clone size, V gene, J gene, D gene, CDR3 DNA, CDR3 protein. The D gene is left open where the match is weak. Clone size is not always given. Where it is, it says once, few, many or a class for expanded clones.

>once|TRBV19|TRBJ1-1|TRBD1
TGTGCCAGTAGTACCCCCCGGACAGGGAACACTGAAGCTTTCTTT
CASSTPRTGNTEAFF
>-|TRBV11-2|TRBJ1-1|-
TGTGCCAGCAGCTCAGGCCCGCGACAGGAAGCTTTCTTT
CASSSGPRQEAFF
>-|TRBV10-1|TRBJ2-5|TRBD1
TGCGCCAGCAGTGATCGGACAGGGGTAGGGGGAGAGACCCAGTACTTC
CASSDRTGVGGETQYF
>-|TRBV19|TRBJ2-1|TRBD1
TGTGCCAGTAGCTCCGGGACAGGGGGCATTAATGAGCAGTTCTTC
CASSSGTGGINEQFF
>-|TRBV19|TRBJ2-4|-
TGTGCCAGTGGGGATCCAGGGGCCCTAAACATTCAGTACTTC
CASGDPGALNIQYF
>-|TRBV3-1/TRBV3-2|TRBJ2-5|TRBD1
TGTGCCAGCAGCCAAGGGTGGACAGGTAGGGCCCAAGAGACCCAGTACTTC
CASSQGWTGRAQETQYF
>-|TRBV4-3|TRBJ2-7|-
TGCGCCAGCAGCCAAGATACTGGGACTTCTTCCTACGAGCAGTACTTC
CASSQDTGTSSYEQYF
>-|TRBV18|TRBJ2-3|-
TGTGCCAGCTCACCTCCTAGCCTGAGCACAGATACGCAGTATTTT
CASSPPSLSTDTQYF
>-|TRBV2|TRBJ2-1|-
TGTGCCAGCAGCGGGCAGGTTCGGGGTGAGCAGTTCTTC
CASSGQVRGEQFF
>-|TRBV24-1|TRBJ2-3|-
TGTGCCACCAGTCCACTGGGAGGCACAGATACGCAGTATTTT
CATSPLGGTDTQYF
>-|TRBV28|TRBJ1-2|-
TGTGCCAGCAGTTTAGGGAGGACATACGCTAACTATGGCTACACCTTC
CASSLGRTYANYGYTF
>-|TRBV28|TRBJ2-3|TRBD2
TGTGCCAGCAGTTTATGGGACGGCGGGACTAGCGGGAGAAGGGATACGCAGTATTTT
CASSLWDGGTSGRRDTQYF
>-|TRBV2|TRBJ2-7|-
TGTGCCAGCAGGGTAGACAGTTACTACGAGCAGTACTTC
CASRVDSYYEQYF
>-|TRBV5-1|TRBJ2-2|TRBD1
TGCGCCAGCAGCACAGGACAGGGAATAGTCTCCGGGGAGCTGTTTTTT
CASSTGQGIVSGELFF
>-|TRBV28|TRBJ2-7|-
TGTGCCAGCAGTTCCCAGCGGGCGCAGTACTTC
CASSSQRAQYF
>-|TRBV18|TRBJ2-7|-
TGTGCCAGCTCACAATCCGACGGAGGCTACGAGCAGTACTTC
CASSQSDGGYEQYF
>few|TRBV29-1|TRBJ2-5|TRBD1
TGCAGCACAGGGGACAGGTGGGACCAGTACTTC
CSTGDRWDQYF
>-|TRBV6-2/TRBV6-3|TRBJ2-7|-
TGTGCCAGCAGCTCCATCGGTCCGGGAGACTACGAGCAGTACTTC
CASSSIGPGDYEQYF
>-|TRBV7-2|TRBJ2-5|TRBD2
TGTGCCAGCAGCTTAGGCGGGAGTCAGACCCAGTACTTC
CASSLGGSQTQYF
>-|TRBV30|TRBJ1-6|TRBD1
TGTGCCTGGGGCTTCGGGACAGAGAATTCACCCCTCCACTTT
CAWGFGTENSPLHF
>-|TRBV14|TRBJ2-5|TRBD1
TGTGCCAGCAGCCAAAAGACAGGGATGCGATTGGAGACCCAGTACTTC
CASSQKTGMRLETQYF
>-|TRBV3-1/TRBV3-2|TRBJ2-7|TRBD1
TGTGCCAGCAGCCCGGGACAGGGTGGGCAGTACTTC
CASSPGQGGQYF
>-|TRBV6-5|TRBJ2-1|TRBD2
TGTGCCAGCAGTTTTCTAGCGGGAGATCAGTTCTTC
CASSFLAGDQFF
>-|TRBV7-3|TRBJ2-1|TRBD2
TGTGCCAGCAGCTTAGCTGTGGCTAGCGGGAGTGGTAATGAGCAGTTCTTC
CASSLAVASGSGNEQFF
>-|TRBV3-1/TRBV3-2|TRBJ2-1|TRBD2
TGTGCCAGCAGCCAGGGACTAGCGGGAAACCCGTACTCCTACAATGAGCAGTTCTTC
CASSQGLAGNPYSYNEQFF
>-|TRBV9|TRBJ2-3|TRBD2
TGTGCCAGCAGCGTAGTCGGGGTAGCGGGAGTACCCGATACGCAGTATTTT
CASSVVGVAGVPDTQYF
>-|TRBV15|TRBJ2-1|-
TGTGCCACCAGCAGAGGGAGACAGAGCTACAATGAGCAGTTCTTC
CATSRGRQSYNEQFF
>few|TRBV2|TRBJ1-1|TRBD1
TGTGCCAGCAGCGGACAGGGGGTGGACACTGAAGCTTTCTTT
CASSGQGVDTEAFF
>-|TRBV29-1|TRBJ2-5|TRBD2
TGCAGCGTCCGCCTAGCGGCTAACCAAGAGACCCAGTACTTC
CSVRLAANQETQYF
>-|TRBV19|TRBJ1-1|TRBD1
TGTGCCAGTAGCGAGACAGGGATGAACACTGAAGCTTTCTTT
CASSETGMNTEAFF
>-|TRBV19|TRBJ2-7|-
TGTGCCAGTAGTCAGGGCGTACACTACGAGCAGTACTTC
CASSQGVHYEQYF
>-|TRBV19|TRBJ1-1|TRBD1
TGTGCCACATCGGGACAGGTGAACACTGAAGCTTTCTTT
CATSGQVNTEAFF
>-|TRBV30|TRBJ2-2|-
TGTGCCTGGAGGTTTCTGATAGCCGGGGAGCTGTTTTTT
CAWRFLIAGELFF
>-|TRBV3-1/TRBV3-2|TRBJ2-4|TRBD2
TGTGCCAGCAGCCAGGGACTAGCGGAAATAGCCAAAAACATTCAGTACTTC
CASSQGLAEIAKNIQYF
>-|TRBV19|TRBJ2-2|TRBD1
TGTGCCAGTAGTATTCTTCGCACAGGGGGATGGAGGATCGCGAACACCGGGGAGCTGTTTTTT
CASSILRTGGWRIANTGELFF
>-|TRBV7-2|TRBJ1-5|TRBD1
TGTGCCAGCAGCCCGCGGACAGGGGGCGATCAGCCCCAGCATTTT
CASSPRTGGDQPQHF
>-|TRBV2|TRBJ1-2|-
TGTGCCAGCAGTGAGGAGGGCCCAATCTATGGCTACACCTTC
CASSEEGPIYGYTF
>once|TRBV7-9|TRBJ2-7|-
TGTGCCAGCAGCATTCGCGGGACAGTCTACGAGCAGTACTTC
CASSIRGTVYEQYF
>-|TRBV2|TRBJ2-1|TRBD2
TGTGCCAGCAGTGAAATGTGGCGGGAGGAGCAGTTCTTC
CASSEMWREEQFF
>-|TRBV6-6|TRBJ2-7|TRBD2
TGTGCCAGCAGGGCGGGGGGAAGGCAGTACTTC
CASRAGGRQYF
>once|TRBV6-5|TRBJ2-3|-
TGTGCCAGCACAGGTGCCGGCACAGATACGCAGTATTTT
CASTGAGTDTQYF
>-|TRBV15|TRBJ2-1|-
TGTGTCACCAGCATAGAAGGAGAGGAGCAGTTCTTC
CVTSIEGEEQFF
>-|TRBV4-2|TRBJ1-1|-
TGTGCCAGCAGCCAAATGGGAGATGAAGCTTTCTTT
CASSQMGDEAFF
>-|TRBV14|TRBJ2-3|TRBD2
TGTGCCAGCAGCCAAGCCTGGGGGACTAGCGGGAGCACAGATACGCAGTATTTT
CASSQAWGTSGSTDTQYF
>-|TRBV7-2|TRBJ2-2|-
TGTGCCAGCAGCTTAATAATAGGGAGCCCCGTAACCGGGGAGCTGTTTTTT
CASSLIIGSPVTGELFF
>-|TRBV13|TRBJ2-2|-
TGTGCCAGCAGCTATTGGGGGGTAAGGGCTAACGGGGAGCTGTTTTTT
CASSYWGVRANGELFF
>-|TRBV27|TRBJ1-2|-
TGTGCCAGCAGTTCCCCGGGGAAGGGACTCTATGGCTACACCTTC
CASSSPGKGLYGYTF